The T cell receptor beta chain under discussion was sequenced for a study of early stage breast cancer tumors. CDR1 and CDR2 (germline): MNHNS, SASEGT. The ends were cut back, 3 bases at V and 7 bases at J, with 21 bases in the middle. The CDR3 contains 16 residues. This clone came up once. Its antigen is not known. Data came from immunoSEQ multiplex PCR; TCRdb stores just in-frame clones and leaves some out. This table holds more than 65,000 clones, 80% found once. Whole-study findings and limits: In 14 of 16 patients, blood comparison separated tumor from normal breast. Commonly generated sequences made up most enriched TCRB sequences shared between patients.

This TCR derives from a person aged 40-50 years with breast cancer. The chain joins TRBV6-1 to TRBJ1-2, with D hard to call. The sample consisted of blood. The DNA for the CDR3 is TGTGCCAGCAGTGAGAAAGGCAGGATTCTGCCCCGTGGCTACACCTTC. As protein: CASSEKGRILPRGYTF.